What follows are 17 T cell receptor beta chains derived from one specimen sequenced in a study of cytomegalovirus exposure and HLA in healthy donors. This PCR relied on a set of 60 Vbeta primers and 13 Jbeta primers. Profiled with immunoSEQ multiplex PCR; TCRdb holds only in-frame clones, not every one. The sample records around 92,000 clones, 65% to 80% being singletons. The sample consisted of PBMCs. Source of these receptors: a man in his fifties or sixties in good health and CMV-seropositive.

The chain joins TRBV7-9 to TRBJ2-2, with D possibly matching TRBD1 (5 bases). Deletions cut 1 base from V and 3 bases from J, with 9 bases between. Germline CDR1 and CDR2: SEHNR and FQNEAQ (reference sequence). This CDR3 spans 15 amino acids. The DNA for the CDR3 is TGTGCCAGCAGCTTAGGTACAGGTTACACCGGGGAGCTGTTTTTT. Residues: CASSLGTGYTGELFF. Combining the CDR3 with reference TRBV7-9 and TRBJ2-2 gives the whole variable domain DTGVSQNPRHKITKRGQNVTFRCDPISEHNRLYWYRQTLGQGPEFLTYFQNEAQLEKSRLLSDRFSAERPKGSFSTLEIQRTEQGDSAMYLCASSLGTGYTGELFFGEGSRLTVL.

The chain carries TRBV6-5 and TRBJ1-5; D unclear. The CDR3 has 14 residues. V lost 6 bases and J 0 bases, leaving 9 bases between the germline ends. From germline, CDR1 is MNHEY and CDR2 SVGAGI. The CDR3 DNA follows: TGTGCCAGCAGGGGAGGATATAGCAATCAGCCCCAGCATTTT. It specifies CASRGGYSNQPQHF.

The chain links TRBV23-1 to TRBJ1-1; 7 bases align to TRBD1. TRBV23-1 is flagged as an ORF with uncertain function. This CDR3 is 22 amino acids long. The V gene end was trimmed by 6 bases and the J gene end by 1 base; junction bases not matched to a gene: 29. DNA of the CDR3: TGCGCCAGCAGACCCAGGGGGGAAAACGAGTTTGGAACAATAAAAGGGAACACTGAAGCTTTCTTT. This translates into CASRPRGENEFGTIKGNTEAFF.

This clone was seen once. This chain connects TRBV5-1 to TRBJ2-5; D remains ambiguous. The CDR3 is 15 amino acids. The germline V gene encodes CDR1 SGHRS and CDR2 YFSETQ. V was pared by 0 bases and J by 1 base, with 10 bases between. The CDR3 DNA sequence: TGCGCCAGCAGCTTGGAGAGCAGGCCCCAAGAGACCCAGTACTTC. Translating gives CASSLESRPQETQYF.

J is TRBJ1-1 and V is TRBV7-9; 8 nucleotides agree with TRBD1. The CDR3 runs 11 residues. Germline V gene lookup returns CDR1 SEHNR and CDR2 FQNEAQ (reference sequence). V trimming: 5 bases; J trimming: 12 bases; junction bases outside the gene matches: 5. The CDR3 protein is CASSQTGVTFF. The DNA for the CDR3 is TGTGCCAGCAGCCAGACAGGGGTGACTTTCTTT.

The chain links TRBV9 to TRBJ2-1; TRBD1 matches at 8 bases. Germline-derived CDR1 and CDR2 are SGDLS and YYNGEE. CDR3 length equals 17 residues. The ends lost 3 bases at V and 0 bases at J; junction bases unmatched: 8. CDR3 DNA sequence: TGTGCCAGCAGCGCACAGGGGGGCTTCGGCTCCTACAATGAGCAGTTCTTC. Amino acid sequence: CASSAQGGFGSYNEQFF.

J is TRBJ2-3 and V is TRBV19; 8 bases are shared with TRBD2. Germline assignment: CDR1 LNHDA and CDR2 SQIVND (reference sequence). Trimming at V came to 11 bases and at J to 0 bases, leaving 4 bases not matched to a gene. The CDR3 loop spans 13 amino acids. The CDR3 sequence is CACTSGSTDTQYF. The CDR3 DNA reads as TGTGCCTGTACTAGCGGCAGCACAGATACGCAGTATTTT. Looking up the rest from reference TRBV19 and TRBJ2-3 gives the full variable domain: DGGITQSPKYLFRKEGQNVTLSCEQNLNHDAMYWYRQDPGQGLRLIYYSQIVNDFQKGDIAEGYSVSREKKESFPLTVTSAQKNPTAFYLCACTSGSTDTQYFGPGTRLTVL.

As concerns this clone: A read error may account for a junction end that differs from germline. The V gene is TRBV7-9, the J gene TRBJ2-1; tentative D call: TRBD1 (6 bases). This CDR3 has 16 amino acids. Germline V gene data show CDR1 as SEHNR and CDR2 as FQNEAQ (reference sequence). CDR3 nucleotide sequence: TGTTCCAGCAGCTCAGGGGAAAGGGAGCCCTACAATGAGCAGTTCTTC. Translating gives CSSSSGEREPYNEQFF.

The table lists this clone with a count of one. The gene calls are TRBV15 and TRBJ1-2, with 10 bases lining up with TRBD1. The V and J ends lost 0 bases and 5 bases, in that order; junction bases with no gene match: 9. Germline CDR1 is LNHNV and CDR2 is YYDKDF (reference sequence). The CDR3 is made up of 17 amino acids. CDR3 in amino acids: CATSRDLGDRGFYGYTF. The CDR3 DNA follows: TGTGCCACCAGCAGAGATTTGGGGGACAGGGGTTTTTATGGCTACACCTTC.

This chain links TRBV29-1 with TRBJ2-1, with D unclear. Trimming stripped 8 bases from V and 6 bases from J, with 11 bases between. CDR1 and CDR2 from the germline V gene are SQVTM and ANQGSEA. The CDR3 covers 11 residues. The CDR3 loop is CSQSSGNEQFF. In DNA form, the CDR3 reads TGCAGCCAATCTAGTGGCAATGAGCAGTTCTTC.

The chain has TRBV9 and TRBJ1-2; the D is unclear. Trimming stripped 3 bases from V and 5 bases from J, with 5 bases between. Germline lookup yields CDR1 SGDLS and CDR2 YYNGEE. This CDR3 contains 11 residues. CDR3 sequence: CASSGRYGYTF. The CDR3 DNA is TGTGCCAGCAGCGGCAGATATGGCTACACCTTC. Complete variable domain (other parts from reference TRBV9 and TRBJ1-2): DSGVTQTPKHLITATGQRVTLRCSPRSGDLSVYWYQQSLDQGLQFLIQYYNGEERAKGNILERFSAQQFPDLHSELNLSSLELGDSALYFCASSGRYGYTFGSGTRLTVV.

The rearrangement links TRBV5-4 to TRBJ2-7; 7 nucleotides line up with TRBD1. Trimming removed 4 bases from V and 2 bases from J; junction bases left unmatched: 6. The germline V gene has CDR1 SGHNT and CDR2 YYREEE (reference sequence). The CDR3 extends over 14 amino acids. The CDR3 region is CASSPETGTYEQYF. The CDR3, as DNA: TGTGCCAGCAGCCCGGAGACAGGGACCTACGAGCAGTACTTC.

The chain recombines TRBV27 with TRBJ1-5; D ambiguous. The germline CDR1 and CDR2 sequences are MNHEY and SMNVEV (reference sequence). The CDR3 spans 15 residues. V dropped 6 bases and J dropped 2 bases, with 14 bases sitting between them. The CDR3 DNA is TGTGCCAGCAGACAGAAACGGTTTGGCAATCAGCCCCAGCATTTT. It encodes CASRQKRFGNQPQHF.

CDR3 residues: CASSRLEVETQYF. CDR3 DNA sequence: TGCGCCAGCAGCCGTCTAGAGGTAGAGACCCAGTACTTC. This chain uses TRBV4-1 with TRBJ2-5; D remains unclear. Germline V lookup: CDR1 MGHRA, CDR2 YSYEKL. V was clipped by 4 bases and J by 4 bases, with 10 bases between them. The CDR3 has 13 residues.

The genes are TRBV27 and TRBJ1-2; TRBD1 is a possible D gene (6 bases). Per the germline V gene, CDR1 is MNHEY and CDR2 is SMNVEV (reference sequence). CDR3 length: 16 residues. The V and J ends lost 4 bases and 3 bases respectively, with 18 bases between them. The CDR3 reads CASSSPRTTGDYGYTF. CDR3 coding DNA: TGTGCCAGCAGTTCACCCCGTACGACAGGAGACTATGGCTACACCTTC.

This chain joins TRBV5-6 and TRBJ1-1; no clear D gene. This CDR3 is 11 amino acids long. Germline V gene sequence: CDR1 SGHDT, CDR2 YYEEEE. Trimming left V 1 base short and J 6 bases short, with 4 bases between. CDR3 protein: CASSLRAEAFF. The CDR3, as DNA: TGTGCCAGCAGCTTGCGCGCTGAAGCTTTCTTT.

This clone was recorded a few times. V usage is TRBV7-9 and J usage is TRBJ1-1; D possibly corresponds to TRBD1 (6 bases). This CDR3 has 14 amino acids. Germline CDR1 SEHNR, CDR2 FQNEAQ (reference sequence). The V and J ends lost 3 bases and 2 bases respectively, with 10 bases between them. The CDR3 region has the DNA TGTGCCAGCAGCTTTTCAGGGGTTAACACTGAAGCTTTCTTT. It translates to CASSFSGVNTEAFF.